This T cell receptor beta chain is from a study of shared clonotypes between healthy human individuals. CDR3 length: 14 residues. V lost 6 bases and J lost 6; bases outside the gene matches: 10. CDR1 is MNHNY, CDR2 SVGAGI, per germline (reference sequence). Produced via immunoSEQ multiplex PCR; TCRdb's table is partial and in-frame only. The data hold about 2 million clones, with 85% to 95% observed a single time. Sample: naive CD4+ T cells sorted from blood. Subset specified: CD45RA+ positively selected. The sequence was collected from a man between 18 and 35 years old in good health. This sequence joins TRBV6-6 and TRBJ1-1; 7 bases match TRBD1. CDR3 bases: TGTGCCAGCAGACGACAGGGTGTAGGCGCTGAAGCTTTCTTT. This encodes CASRRQGVGAEAFF.